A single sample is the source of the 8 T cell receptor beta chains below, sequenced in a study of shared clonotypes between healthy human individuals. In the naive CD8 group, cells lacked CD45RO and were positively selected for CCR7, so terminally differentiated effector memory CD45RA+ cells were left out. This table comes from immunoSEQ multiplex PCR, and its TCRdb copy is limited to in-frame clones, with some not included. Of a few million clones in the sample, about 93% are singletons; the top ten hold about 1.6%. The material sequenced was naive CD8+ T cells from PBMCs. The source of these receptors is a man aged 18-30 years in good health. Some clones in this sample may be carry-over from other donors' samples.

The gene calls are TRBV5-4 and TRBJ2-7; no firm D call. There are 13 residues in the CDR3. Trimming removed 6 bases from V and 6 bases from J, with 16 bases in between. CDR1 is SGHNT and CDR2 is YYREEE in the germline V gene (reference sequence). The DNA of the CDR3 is TGTGCCAGCACCTCCCCAACCTCGGGCGAGCAGTACTTC. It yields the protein CASTSPTSGEQYF.

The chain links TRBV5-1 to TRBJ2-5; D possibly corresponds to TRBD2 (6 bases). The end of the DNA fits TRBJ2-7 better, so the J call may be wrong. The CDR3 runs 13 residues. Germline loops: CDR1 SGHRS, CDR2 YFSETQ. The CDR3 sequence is CASSPDGRVEQYF. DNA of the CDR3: TGCGCCAGCAGCCCGGACGGGAGAGTCGAGCAGTACTTC.

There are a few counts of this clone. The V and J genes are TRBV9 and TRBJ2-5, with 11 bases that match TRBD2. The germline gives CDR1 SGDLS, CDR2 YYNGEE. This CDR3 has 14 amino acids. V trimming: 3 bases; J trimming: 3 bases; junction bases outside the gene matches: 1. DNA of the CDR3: TGTGCCAGCAGCGAGGGACTAGCGGAAGAGACCCAGTACTTC. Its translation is CASSEGLAEETQYF.

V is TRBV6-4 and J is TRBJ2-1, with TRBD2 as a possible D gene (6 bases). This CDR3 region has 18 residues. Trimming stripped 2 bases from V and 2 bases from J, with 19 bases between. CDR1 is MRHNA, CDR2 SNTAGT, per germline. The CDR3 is CASSDGPEAGITYNEQFF. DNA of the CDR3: TGTGCCAGCAGTGACGGCCCTGAAGCGGGTATAACCTACAATGAGCAGTTCTTC.

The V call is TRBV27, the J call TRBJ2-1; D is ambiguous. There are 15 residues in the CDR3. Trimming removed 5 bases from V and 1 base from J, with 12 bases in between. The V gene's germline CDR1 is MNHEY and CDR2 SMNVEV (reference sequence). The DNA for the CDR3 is TGTGCCAGCAGTACGCGGCCGCCTTCCTACAATGAGCAGTTCTTC. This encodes CASSTRPPSYNEQFF.

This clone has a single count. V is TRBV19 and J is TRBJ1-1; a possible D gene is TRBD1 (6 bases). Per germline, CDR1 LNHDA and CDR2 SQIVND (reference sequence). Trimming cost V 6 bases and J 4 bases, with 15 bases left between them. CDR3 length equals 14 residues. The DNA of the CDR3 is TGTGCCAGTAGGGGGGGCGAGGGGCGCACTGAAGCTTTCTTT. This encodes CASRGGEGRTEAFF.

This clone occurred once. In nucleotides, the CDR3 is TGTGCCATCAGTGACCTAGGCAGGGGGCATGGCTACACCTTC. Protein: CAISDLGRGHGYTF. This chain connects TRBV10-3 to TRBJ1-2; 8 bases fit TRBD1. Trimming removed 3 bases from V and 6 bases from J; junction bases left unmatched: 6. This CDR3 has 14 amino acids. The germline CDR1 and CDR2 sequences are ENHRY and SYGVKD.

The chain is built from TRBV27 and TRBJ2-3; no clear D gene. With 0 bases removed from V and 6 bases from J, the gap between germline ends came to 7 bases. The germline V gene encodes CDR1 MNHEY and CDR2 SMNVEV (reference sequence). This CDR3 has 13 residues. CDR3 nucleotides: TGTGCCAGCAGTTTATCCCGTAAGGATACGCAGTATTTT. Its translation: CASSLSRKDTQYF.